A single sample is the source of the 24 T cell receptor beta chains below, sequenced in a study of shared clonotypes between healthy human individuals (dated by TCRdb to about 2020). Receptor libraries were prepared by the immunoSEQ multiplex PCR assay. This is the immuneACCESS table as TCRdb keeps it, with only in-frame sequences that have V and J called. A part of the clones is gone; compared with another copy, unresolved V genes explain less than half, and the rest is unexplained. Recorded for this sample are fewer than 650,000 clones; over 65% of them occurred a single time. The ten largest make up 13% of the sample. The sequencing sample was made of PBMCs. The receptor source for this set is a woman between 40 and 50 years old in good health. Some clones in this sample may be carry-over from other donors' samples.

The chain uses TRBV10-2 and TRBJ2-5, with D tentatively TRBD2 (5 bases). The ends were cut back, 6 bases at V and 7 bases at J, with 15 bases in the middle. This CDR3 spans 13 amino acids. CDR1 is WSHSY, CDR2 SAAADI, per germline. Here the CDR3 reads CASREDLWGTQYF. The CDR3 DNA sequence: TGCGCCAGCAGGGAGGACCTATGGGGGACCCAGTACTTC.

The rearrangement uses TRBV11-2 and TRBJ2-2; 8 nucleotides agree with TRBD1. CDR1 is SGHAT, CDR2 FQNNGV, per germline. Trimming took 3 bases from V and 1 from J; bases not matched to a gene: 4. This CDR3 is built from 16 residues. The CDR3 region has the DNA TGTGCCAGCAGCTTTGCCGGGACAGGGAACACCGGGGAGCTGTTTTTT. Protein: CASSFAGTGNTGELFF.

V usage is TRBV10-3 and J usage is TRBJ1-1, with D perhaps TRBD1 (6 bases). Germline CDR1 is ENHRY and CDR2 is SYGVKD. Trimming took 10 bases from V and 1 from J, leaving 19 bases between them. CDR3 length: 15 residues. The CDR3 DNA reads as TGTGCCAGTATACAGGGTCGAGGATGGAACACTGAAGCTTTCTTT. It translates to CASIQGRGWNTEAFF.

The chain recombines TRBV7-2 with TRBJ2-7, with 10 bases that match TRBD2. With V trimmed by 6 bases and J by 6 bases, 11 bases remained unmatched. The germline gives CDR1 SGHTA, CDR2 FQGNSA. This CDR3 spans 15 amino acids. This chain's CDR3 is CASSRIGTSVREQYF. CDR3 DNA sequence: TGTGCCAGCAGTCGAATCGGGACTAGCGTCCGCGAGCAGTACTTC.

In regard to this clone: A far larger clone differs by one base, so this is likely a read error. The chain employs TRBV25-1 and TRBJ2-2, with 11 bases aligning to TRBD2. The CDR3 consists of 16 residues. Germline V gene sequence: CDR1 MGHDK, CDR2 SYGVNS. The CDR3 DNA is TGTGTCAGCAGTGGTCGACTAGCGGGATATGCCGGGGAGCTGTTTTTT. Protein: CVSSGRLAGYAGELFF. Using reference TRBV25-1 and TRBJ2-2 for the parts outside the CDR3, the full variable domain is EADIYQTPRYLVIGTGKKITLECSQTMGHDKMYWYQQDPGMELHLIHYSYGVNSTEKGDLSSESTVSRIRTEHFPLTLESARPSHTSQYLCVSSGRLAGYAGELFFGEGSRLTVL.

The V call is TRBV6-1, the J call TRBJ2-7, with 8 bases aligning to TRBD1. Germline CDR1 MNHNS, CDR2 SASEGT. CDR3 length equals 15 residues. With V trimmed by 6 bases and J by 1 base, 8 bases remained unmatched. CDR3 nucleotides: TGTGCCAGCAGGAGACCCGGGACAGGATCCTACGAGCAGTACTTC. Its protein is CASRRPGTGSYEQYF.

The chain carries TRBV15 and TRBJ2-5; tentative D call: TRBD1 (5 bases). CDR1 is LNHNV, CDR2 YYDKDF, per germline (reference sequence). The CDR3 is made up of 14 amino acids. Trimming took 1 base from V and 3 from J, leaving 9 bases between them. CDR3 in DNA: TGTGCCACCAGCAGAGCGACAGAAAAAGAGACCCAGTACTTC. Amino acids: CATSRATEKETQYF.

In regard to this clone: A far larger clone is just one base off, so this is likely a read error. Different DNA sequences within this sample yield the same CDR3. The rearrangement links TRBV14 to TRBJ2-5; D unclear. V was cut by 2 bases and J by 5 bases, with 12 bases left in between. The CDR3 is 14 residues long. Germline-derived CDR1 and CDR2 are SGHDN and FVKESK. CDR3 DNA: TGTGCCAGCAGCCAACCAGCTCTCCGTGAGACCCAGTACTTC. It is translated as CASSQPALRETQYF.

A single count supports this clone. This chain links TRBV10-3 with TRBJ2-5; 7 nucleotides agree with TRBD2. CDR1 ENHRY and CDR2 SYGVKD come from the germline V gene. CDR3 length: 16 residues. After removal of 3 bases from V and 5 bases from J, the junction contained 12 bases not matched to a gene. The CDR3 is CAISEGGLRGDETQYF. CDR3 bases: TGTGCCATCAGTGAAGGTGGGCTCCGGGGGGACGAGACCCAGTACTTC.

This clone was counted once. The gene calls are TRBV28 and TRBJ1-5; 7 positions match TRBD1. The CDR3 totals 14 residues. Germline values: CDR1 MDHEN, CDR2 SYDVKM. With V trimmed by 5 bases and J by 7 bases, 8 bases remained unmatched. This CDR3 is CASSPQGVRQPQHF. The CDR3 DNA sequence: TGTGCCAGCAGTCCCCAGGGGGTGAGGCAGCCCCAGCATTTT.

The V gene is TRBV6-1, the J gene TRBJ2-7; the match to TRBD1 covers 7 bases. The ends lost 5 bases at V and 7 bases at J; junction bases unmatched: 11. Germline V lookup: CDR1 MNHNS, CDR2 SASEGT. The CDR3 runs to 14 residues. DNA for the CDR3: TGTGCCAGCAGTTCCGTCGGACAGGCCGGGGAGCAGTACTTC. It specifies CASSSVGQAGEQYF.

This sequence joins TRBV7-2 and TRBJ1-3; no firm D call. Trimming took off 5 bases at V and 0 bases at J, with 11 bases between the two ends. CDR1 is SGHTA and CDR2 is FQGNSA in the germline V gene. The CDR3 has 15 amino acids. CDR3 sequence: CASSLDTVSGNTIYF. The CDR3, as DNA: TGTGCCAGCAGCCTCGACACTGTCTCTGGAAACACCATATATTTT.

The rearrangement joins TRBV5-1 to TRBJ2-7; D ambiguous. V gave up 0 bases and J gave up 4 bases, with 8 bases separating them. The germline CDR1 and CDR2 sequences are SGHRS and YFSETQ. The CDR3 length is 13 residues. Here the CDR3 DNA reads TGCGCCAGCAGCTTGGTCCCACCTTACGAGCAGTACTTC. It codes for CASSLVPPYEQYF.

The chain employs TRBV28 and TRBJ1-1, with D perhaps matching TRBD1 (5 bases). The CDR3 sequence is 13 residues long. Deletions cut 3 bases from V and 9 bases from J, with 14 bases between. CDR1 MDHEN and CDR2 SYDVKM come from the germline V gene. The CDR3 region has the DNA TGTGCCAGCAGTTTGGGGCAGTCGGACCAAGCTTTCTTT. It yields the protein CASSLGQSDQAFF.

The CDR3 region has the DNA TGTGCCAGCAGCTCCTCGACAGGGACCGGGGAGCTGTTTTTT. Protein product: CASSSSTGTGELFF. This chain connects TRBV7-3 to TRBJ2-2; 7 bases line up with TRBD1. V was clipped by 4 bases and J by 5 bases; unmatched bases: 4. This CDR3 is 14 amino acids long. Germline V gene lookup returns CDR1 SGHTA and CDR2 FQGTGA.

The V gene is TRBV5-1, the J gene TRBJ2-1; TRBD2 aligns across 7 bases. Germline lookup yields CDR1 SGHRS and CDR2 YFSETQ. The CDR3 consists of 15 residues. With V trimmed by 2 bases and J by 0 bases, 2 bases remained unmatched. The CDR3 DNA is TGCGCCAGCAGCTTTGGCGGGGGCTCCTACAATGAGCAGTTCTTC. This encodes CASSFGGGSYNEQFF.

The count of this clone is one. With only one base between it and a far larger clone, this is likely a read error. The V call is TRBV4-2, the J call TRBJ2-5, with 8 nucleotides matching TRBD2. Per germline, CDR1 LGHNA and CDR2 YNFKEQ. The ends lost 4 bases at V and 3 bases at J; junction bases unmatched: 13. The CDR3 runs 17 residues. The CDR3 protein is CASSPRLSGGMEETQYF. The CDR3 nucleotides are TGTGCCAGCAGCCCGCGACTATCGGGAGGGATGGAAGAGACCCAGTACTTC.

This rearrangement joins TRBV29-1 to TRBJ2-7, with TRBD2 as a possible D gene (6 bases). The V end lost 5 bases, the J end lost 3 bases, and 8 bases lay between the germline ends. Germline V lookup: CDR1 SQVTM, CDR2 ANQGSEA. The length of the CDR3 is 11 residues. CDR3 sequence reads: CSVRRGYEQYF. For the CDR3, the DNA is TGCAGCGTTCGGCGGGGCTACGAGCAGTACTTC.

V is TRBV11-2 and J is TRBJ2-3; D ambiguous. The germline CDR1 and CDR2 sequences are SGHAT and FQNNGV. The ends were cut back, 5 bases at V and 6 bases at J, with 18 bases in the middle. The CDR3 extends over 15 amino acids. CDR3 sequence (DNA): TGTGCCAGCAGCCAAGATGGGGAACCTGCGGATACGCAGTATTTT. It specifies CASSQDGEPADTQYF.

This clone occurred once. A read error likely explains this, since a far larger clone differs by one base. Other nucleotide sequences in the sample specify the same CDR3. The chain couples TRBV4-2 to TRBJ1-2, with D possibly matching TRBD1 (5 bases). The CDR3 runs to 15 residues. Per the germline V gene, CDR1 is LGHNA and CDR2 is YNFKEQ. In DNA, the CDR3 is TGTGCCAGTAGCCCATCCGGGGCCGAGTCCTATGGCTACACCTTC. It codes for CASSPSGAESYGYTF.

CDR3 in DNA: TGTGCCAGCTCACCGCGCCAGGCTAGCGCAACTGAGCAGTTCTTC. This translates into CASSPRQASATEQFF. The gene calls are TRBV18 and TRBJ2-1; D is possibly TRBD2 (6 bases). Trimming took off 3 bases at V and 9 bases at J, with 18 bases between the two ends. Per germline, CDR1 KGHSH and CDR2 LQKENI. The CDR3 totals 15 residues.

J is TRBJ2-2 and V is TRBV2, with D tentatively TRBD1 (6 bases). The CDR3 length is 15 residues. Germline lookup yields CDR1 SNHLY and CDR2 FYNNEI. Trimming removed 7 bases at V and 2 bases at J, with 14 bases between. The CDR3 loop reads CASKSQGSNTGELFF. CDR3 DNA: TGTGCCAGCAAATCACAGGGAAGTAACACCGGGGAGCTGTTTTTT.

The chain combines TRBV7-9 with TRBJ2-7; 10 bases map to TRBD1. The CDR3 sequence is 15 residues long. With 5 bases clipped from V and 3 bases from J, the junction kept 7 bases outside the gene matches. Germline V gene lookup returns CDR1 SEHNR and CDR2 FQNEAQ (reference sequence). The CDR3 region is CASSRGQGNLYEQYF. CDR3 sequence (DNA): TGTGCCAGCAGCAGGGGACAGGGGAATCTCTACGAGCAGTACTTC.

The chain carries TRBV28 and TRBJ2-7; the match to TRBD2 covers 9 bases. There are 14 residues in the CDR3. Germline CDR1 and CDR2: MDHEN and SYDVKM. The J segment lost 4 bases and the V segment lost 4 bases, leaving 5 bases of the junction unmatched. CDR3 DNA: TGTGCCAGCAGTTCAGCGGGAGGAAAGTACGAGCAGTACTTC. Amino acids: CASSSAGGKYEQYF.